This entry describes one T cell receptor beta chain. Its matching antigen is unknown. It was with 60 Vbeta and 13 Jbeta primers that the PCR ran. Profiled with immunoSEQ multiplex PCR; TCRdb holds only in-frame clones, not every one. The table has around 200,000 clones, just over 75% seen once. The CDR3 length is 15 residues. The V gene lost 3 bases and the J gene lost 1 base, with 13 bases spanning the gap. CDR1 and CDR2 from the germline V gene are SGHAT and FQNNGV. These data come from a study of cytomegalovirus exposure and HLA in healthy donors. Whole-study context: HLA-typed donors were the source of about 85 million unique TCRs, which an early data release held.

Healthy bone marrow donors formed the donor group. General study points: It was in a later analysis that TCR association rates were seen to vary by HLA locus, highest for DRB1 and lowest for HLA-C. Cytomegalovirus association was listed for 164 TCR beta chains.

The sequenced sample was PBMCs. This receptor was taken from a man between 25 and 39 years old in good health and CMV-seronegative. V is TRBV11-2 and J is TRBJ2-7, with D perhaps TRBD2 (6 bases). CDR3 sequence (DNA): TGTGCCAGCAGCTTCCTCATAGCGGTTTCCTACGAGCAGTACTTC. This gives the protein CASSFLIAVSYEQYF.